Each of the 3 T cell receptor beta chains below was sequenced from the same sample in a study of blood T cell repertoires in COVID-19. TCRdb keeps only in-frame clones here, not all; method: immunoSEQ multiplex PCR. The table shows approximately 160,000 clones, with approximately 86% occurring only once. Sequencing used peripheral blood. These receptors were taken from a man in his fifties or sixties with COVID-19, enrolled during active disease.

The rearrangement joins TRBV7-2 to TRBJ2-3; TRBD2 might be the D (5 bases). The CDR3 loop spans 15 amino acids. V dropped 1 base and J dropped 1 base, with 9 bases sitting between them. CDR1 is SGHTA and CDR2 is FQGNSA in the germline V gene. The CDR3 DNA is TGTGCCAGCAGCTTAGACGGCGGGTGCACAGATACGCAGTATTTT. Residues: CASSLDGGCTDTQYF.

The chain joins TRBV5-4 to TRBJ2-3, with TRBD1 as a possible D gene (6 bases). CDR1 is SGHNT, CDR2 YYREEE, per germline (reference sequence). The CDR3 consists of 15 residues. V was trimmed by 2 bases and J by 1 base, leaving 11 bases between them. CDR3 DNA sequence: TGTGCCAGCAGCTTAATGACAGGAGGCACAGATACGCAGTATTTT. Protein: CASSLMTGGTDTQYF.

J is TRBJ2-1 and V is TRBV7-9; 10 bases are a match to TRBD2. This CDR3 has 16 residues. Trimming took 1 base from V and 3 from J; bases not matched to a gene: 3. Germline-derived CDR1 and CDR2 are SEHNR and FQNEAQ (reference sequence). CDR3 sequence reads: CASSLEGLASYNEQFF. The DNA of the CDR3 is TGTGCCAGCAGCTTAGAGGGACTAGCGAGCTACAATGAGCAGTTCTTC.